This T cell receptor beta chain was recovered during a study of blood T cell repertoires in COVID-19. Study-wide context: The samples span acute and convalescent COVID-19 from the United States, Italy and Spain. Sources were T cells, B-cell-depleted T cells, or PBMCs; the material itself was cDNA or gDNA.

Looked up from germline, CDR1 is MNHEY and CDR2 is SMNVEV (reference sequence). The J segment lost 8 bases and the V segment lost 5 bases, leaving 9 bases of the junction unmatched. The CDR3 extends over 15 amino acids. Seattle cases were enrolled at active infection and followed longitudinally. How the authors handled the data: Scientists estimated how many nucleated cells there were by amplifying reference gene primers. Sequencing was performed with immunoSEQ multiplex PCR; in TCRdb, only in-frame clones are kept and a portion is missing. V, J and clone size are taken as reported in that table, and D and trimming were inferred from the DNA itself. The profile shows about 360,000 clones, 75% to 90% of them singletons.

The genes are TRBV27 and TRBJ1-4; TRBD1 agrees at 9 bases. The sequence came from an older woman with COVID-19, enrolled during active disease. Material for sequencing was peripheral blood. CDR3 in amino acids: CASSPPGQGSEKLFF. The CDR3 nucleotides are TGTGCCAGCAGTCCCCCGGGACAGGGAAGCGAAAAACTGTTTTTT.